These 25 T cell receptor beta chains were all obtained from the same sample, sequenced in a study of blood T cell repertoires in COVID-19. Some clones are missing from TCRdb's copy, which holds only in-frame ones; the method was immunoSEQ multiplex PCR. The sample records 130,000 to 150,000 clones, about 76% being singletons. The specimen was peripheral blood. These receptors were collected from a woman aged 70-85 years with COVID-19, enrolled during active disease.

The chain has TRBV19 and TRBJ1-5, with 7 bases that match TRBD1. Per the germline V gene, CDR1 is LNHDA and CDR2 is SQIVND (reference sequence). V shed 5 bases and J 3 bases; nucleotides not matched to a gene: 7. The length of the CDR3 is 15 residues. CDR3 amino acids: CASSLRGGFNQPQHF. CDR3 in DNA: TGTGCCAGTAGTCTGAGAGGGGGCTTCAATCAGCCCCAGCATTTT.

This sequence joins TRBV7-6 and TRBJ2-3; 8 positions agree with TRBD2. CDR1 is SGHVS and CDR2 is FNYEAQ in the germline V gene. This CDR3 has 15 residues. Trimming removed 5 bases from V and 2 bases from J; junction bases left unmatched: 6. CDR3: CASSPLAGVTDTQYF. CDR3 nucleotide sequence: TGTGCCAGCAGCCCTCTAGCGGGTGTCACAGATACGCAGTATTTT.

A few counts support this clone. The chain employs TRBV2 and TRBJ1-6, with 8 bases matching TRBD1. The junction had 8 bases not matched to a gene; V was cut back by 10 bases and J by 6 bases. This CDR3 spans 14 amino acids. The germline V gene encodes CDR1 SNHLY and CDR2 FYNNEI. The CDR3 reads CAILRDRINSPLHF. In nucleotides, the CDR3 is TGTGCCATCCTCCGGGACAGGATTAATTCACCCCTCCACTTT.

CDR3 sequence: CASSRPGQGLTYEQYF. The CDR3 coding sequence is TGTGCCAGCAGTCGGCCGGGACAGGGTCTTACCTACGAGCAGTACTTC. V gene TRBV2 combines with J gene TRBJ2-7; 9 nucleotides line up with TRBD1. Germline V CDR1 and CDR2: SNHLY, FYNNEI. The trim removed 5 bases at V and 2 bases at J, leaving 10 bases unmatched. CDR3 length equals 16 residues.

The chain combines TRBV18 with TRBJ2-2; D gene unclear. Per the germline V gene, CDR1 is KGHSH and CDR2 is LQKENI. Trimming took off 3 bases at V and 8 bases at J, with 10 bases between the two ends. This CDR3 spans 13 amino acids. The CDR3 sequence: CASSPENYGELFF. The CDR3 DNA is TGTGCCAGCTCACCGGAGAATTATGGGGAGCTGTTTTTT.

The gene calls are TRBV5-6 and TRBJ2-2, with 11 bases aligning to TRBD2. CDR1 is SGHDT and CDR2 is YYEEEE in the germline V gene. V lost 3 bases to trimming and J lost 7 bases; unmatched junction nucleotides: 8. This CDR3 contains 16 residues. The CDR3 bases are TGTGCCAGCAGCTCCCCGACTAGCGGGGTGGTCGGGGAGCTGTTTTTT. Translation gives CASSSPTSGVVGELFF.

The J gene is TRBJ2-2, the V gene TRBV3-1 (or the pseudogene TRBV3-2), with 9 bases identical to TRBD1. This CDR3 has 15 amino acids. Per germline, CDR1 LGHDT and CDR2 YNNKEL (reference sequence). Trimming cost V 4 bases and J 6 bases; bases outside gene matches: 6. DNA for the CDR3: TGTGCCAGCAGCCTTGGGACAGGGCTTGCCGGGGAGCTGTTTTTT. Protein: CASSLGTGLAGELFF.

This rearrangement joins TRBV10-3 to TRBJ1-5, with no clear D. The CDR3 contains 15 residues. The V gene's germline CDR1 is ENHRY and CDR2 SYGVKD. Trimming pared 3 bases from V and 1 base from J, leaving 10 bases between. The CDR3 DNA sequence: TGTGCCATCAGTGACGGGAAGCACAGCAATCAGCCCCAGCATTTT. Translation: CAISDGKHSNQPQHF.

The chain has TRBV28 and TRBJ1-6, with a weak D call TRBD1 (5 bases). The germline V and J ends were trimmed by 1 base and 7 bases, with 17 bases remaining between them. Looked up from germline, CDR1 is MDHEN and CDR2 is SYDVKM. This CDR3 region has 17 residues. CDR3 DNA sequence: TGTGCCAGCAGTTTATTTGAATGGGGCAGGATAAATTCACCCCTCCACTTT. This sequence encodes CASSLFEWGRINSPLHF.

CDR3 DNA: TGTGCCACCAAGGGACAGGGGGACTACAATGAGCAGTTCTTC. Translating it yields CATKGQGDYNEQFF. This sequence joins TRBV27 and TRBJ2-1; TRBD1 matches at 11 bases. The CDR3 contains 14 residues. Germline assignment: CDR1 MNHEY and CDR2 SMNVEV (reference sequence). V was clipped by 10 bases and J by 3 bases; unmatched bases: 5.

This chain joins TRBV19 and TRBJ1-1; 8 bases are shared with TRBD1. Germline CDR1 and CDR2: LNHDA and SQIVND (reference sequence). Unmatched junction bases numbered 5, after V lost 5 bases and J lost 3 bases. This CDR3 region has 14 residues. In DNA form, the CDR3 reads TGTGCCAGTAGTCCTGACAGGGGCTACACTGAAGCTTTCTTT. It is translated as CASSPDRGYTEAFF.

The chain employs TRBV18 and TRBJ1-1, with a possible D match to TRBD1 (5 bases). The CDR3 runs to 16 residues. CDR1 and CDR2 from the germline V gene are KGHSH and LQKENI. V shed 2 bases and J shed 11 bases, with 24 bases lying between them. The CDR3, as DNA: TGTGCCAGCTCACCAGCCTCTGGGACGGCGATACGGGGGGCTTTCTTT. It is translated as CASSPASGTAIRGAFF.

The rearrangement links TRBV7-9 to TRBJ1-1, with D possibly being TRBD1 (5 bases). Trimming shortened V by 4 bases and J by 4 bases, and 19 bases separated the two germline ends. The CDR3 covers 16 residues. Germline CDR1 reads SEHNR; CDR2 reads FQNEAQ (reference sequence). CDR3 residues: CASSSTGGLGGTEAFF. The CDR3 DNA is TGTGCCAGCAGCTCTACCGGCGGATTGGGGGGCACTGAAGCTTTCTTT.

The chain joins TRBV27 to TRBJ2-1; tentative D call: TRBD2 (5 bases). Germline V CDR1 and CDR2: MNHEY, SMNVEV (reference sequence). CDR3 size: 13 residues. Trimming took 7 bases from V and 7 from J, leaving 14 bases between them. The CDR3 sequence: CASTSSTFNEQFF. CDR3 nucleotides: TGTGCCAGCACGTCTAGCACCTTTAATGAGCAGTTCTTC.

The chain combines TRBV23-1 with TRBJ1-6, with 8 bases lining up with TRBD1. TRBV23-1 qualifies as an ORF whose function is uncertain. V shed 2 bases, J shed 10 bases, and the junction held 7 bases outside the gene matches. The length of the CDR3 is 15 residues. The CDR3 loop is CASSQTDREKSPLHF. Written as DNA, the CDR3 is TGCGCCAGCAGTCAAACGGACAGGGAGAAGTCACCCCTCCACTTT.

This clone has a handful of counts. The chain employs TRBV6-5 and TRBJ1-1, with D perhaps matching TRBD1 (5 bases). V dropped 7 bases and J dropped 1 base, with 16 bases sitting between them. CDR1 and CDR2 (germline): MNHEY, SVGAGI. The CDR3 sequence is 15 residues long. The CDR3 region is CASKGTRVGNTEAFF. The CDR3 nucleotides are TGTGCCAGCAAAGGGACTAGGGTTGGGAACACTGAAGCTTTCTTT.

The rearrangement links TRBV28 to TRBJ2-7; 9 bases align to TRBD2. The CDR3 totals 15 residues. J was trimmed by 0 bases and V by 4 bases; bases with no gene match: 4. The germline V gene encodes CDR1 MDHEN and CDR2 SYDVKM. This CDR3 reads CASSSASGDSYEQYF. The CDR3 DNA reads TGTGCCAGCAGTTCGGCTAGCGGGGACTCCTACGAGCAGTACTTC.

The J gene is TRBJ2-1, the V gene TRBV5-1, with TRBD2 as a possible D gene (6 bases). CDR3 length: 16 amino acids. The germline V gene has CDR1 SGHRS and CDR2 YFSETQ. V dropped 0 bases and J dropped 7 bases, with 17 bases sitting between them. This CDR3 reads CASSLGFLASGNEQFF. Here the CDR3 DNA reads TGCGCCAGCAGCTTGGGCTTTCTAGCGTCAGGAAATGAGCAGTTCTTC.

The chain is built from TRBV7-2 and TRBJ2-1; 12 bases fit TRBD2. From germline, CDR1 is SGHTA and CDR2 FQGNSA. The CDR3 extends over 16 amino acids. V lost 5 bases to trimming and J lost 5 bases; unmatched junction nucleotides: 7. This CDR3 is CASSLGLAGGNNEQFF. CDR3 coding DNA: TGTGCCAGCAGCCTAGGGCTAGCGGGGGGGAACAATGAGCAGTTCTTC.

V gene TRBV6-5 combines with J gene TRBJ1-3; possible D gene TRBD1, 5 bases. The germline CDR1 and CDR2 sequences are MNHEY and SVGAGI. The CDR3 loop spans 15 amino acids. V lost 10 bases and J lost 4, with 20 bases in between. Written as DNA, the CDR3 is TGTGCCACTAAGGACCAGGGCCAAATAGGAAACACCATATATTTT. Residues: CATKDQGQIGNTIYF.

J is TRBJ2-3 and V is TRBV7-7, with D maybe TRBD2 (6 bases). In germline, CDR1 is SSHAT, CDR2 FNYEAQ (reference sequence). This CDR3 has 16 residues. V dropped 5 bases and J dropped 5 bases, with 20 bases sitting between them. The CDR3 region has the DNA TGTGCCAGCAGCCCCCGCGGGGCCCCGGTGGGAGATACGCAGTATTTT. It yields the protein CASSPRGAPVGDTQYF.

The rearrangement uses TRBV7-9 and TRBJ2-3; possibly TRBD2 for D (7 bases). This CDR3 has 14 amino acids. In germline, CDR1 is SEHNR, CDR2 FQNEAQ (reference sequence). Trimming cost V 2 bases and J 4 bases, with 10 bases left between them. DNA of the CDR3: TGTGCCAGCAGCTTATCGGGGGGCCCAGATACGCAGTATTTT. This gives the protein CASSLSGGPDTQYF.

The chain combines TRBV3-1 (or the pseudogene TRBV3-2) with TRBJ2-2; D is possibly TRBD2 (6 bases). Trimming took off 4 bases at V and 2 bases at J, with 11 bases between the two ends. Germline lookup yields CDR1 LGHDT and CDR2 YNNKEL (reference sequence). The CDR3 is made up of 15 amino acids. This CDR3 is CASSPYAGNTGELFF. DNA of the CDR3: TGTGCCAGCAGCCCCTACGCGGGAAACACCGGGGAGCTGTTTTTT.

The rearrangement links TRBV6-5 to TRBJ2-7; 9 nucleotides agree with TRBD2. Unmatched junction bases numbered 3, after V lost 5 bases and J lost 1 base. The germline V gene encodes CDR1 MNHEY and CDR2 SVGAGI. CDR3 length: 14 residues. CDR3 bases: TGTGCCAGCAGTCCCGGACTAGCGTCCTACGAGCAGTACTTC. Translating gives CASSPGLASYEQYF.

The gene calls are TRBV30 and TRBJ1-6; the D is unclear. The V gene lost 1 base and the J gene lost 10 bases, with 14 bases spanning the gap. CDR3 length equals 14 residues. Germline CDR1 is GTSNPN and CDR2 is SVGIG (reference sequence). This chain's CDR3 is CAWSGTVIQSPLHF. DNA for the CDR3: TGTGCCTGGAGTGGAACAGTTATTCAATCACCCCTCCACTTT.